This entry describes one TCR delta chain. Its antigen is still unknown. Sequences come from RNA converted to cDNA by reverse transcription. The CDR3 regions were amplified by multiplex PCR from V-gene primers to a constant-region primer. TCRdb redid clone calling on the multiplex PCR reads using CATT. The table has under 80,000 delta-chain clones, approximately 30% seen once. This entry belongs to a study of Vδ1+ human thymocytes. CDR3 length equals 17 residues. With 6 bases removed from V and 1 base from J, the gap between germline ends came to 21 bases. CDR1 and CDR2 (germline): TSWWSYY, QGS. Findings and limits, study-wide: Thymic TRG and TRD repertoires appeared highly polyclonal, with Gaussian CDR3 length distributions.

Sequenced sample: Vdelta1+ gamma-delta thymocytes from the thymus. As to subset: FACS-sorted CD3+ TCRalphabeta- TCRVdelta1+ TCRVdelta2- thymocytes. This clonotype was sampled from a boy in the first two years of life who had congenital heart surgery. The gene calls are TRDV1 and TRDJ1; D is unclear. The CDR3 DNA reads TGTGCTCTTGGTTACGCGGCCGCGGGGCTTTGCACCGATAAACTCATCTTT. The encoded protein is CALGYAAAGLCTDKLIF.